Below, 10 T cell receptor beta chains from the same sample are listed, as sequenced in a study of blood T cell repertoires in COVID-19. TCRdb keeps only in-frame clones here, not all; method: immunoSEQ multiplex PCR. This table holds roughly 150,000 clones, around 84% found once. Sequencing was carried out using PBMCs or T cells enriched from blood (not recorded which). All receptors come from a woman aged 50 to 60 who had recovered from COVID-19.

Written as DNA, the CDR3 is TGCGCCAGCAGCCCGACAGGGAAGGGCTACGAGCAGTACTTC. Its protein product is CASSPTGKGYEQYF. J is TRBJ2-7 and V is TRBV4-1; 7 bases align to TRBD1. There are 14 residues in the CDR3. Germline-derived CDR1 and CDR2 are MGHRA and YSYEKL. V lost 4 bases, J lost 3 bases, and 6 bases stayed unmatched.

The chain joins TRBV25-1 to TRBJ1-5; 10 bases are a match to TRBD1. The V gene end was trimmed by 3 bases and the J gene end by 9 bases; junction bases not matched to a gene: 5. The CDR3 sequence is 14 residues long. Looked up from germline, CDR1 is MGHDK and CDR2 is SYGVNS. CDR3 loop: CASSEGTGERPQHF. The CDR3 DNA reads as TGTGCCAGCAGTGAGGGGACAGGGGAACGGCCCCAGCATTTT.

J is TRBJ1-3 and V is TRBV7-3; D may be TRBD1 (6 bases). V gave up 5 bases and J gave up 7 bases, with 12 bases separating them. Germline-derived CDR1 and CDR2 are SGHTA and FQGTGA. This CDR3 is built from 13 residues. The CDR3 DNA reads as TGTGCCAGCAGCAACAGGGCAGGGAACACCATATATTTT. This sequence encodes CASSNRAGNTIYF.

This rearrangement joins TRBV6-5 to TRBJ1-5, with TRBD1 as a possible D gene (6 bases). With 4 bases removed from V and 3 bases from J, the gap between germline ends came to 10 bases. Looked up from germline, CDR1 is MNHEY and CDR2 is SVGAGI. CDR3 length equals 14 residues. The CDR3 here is CASSSTGNNQPQHF. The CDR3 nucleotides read TGTGCCAGCAGTTCAACAGGGAACAATCAGCCCCAGCATTTT.

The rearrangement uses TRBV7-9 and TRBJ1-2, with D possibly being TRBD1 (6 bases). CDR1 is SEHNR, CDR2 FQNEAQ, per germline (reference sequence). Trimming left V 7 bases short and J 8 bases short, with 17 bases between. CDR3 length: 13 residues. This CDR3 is CASTWGGLLGYTF. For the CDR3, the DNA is TGTGCCAGCACCTGGGGGGGGCTCTTGGGCTACACCTTC.

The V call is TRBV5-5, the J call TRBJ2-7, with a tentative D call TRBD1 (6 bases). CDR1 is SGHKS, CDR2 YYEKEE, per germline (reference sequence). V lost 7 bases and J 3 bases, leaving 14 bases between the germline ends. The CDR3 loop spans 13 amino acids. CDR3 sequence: CASGRDINYEQYF. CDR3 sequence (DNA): TGTGCCAGCGGCCGGGACATAAACTACGAGCAGTACTTC.

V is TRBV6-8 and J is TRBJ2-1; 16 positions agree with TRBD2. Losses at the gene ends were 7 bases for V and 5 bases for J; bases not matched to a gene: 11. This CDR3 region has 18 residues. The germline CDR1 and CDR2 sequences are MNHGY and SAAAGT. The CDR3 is CASIYLPGLAGGNNEQFF. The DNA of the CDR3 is TGTGCCAGCATCTACCTCCCGGGACTAGCGGGAGGGAACAATGAGCAGTTCTTC.

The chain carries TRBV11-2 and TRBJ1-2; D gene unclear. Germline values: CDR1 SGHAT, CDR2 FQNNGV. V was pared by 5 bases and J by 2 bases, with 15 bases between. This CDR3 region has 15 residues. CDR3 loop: CASSPLSGSNYGYTF. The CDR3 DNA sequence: TGTGCCAGCAGCCCGCTCTCAGGAAGCAACTATGGCTACACCTTC.

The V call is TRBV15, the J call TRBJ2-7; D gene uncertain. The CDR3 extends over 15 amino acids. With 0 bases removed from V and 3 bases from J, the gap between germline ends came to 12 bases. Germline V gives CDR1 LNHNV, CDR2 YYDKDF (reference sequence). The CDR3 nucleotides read TGTGCCACCAGCAGAGATCTTTCCGCCGGCTACGAGCAGTACTTC. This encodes CATSRDLSAGYEQYF.

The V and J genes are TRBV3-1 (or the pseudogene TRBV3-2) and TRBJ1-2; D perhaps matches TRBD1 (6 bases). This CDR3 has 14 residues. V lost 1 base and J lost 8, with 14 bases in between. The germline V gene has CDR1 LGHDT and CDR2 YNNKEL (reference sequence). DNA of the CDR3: TGTGCCAGCAGCCAAGCCGGGGGGGCGCGGGGCTACACCTTC. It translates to CASSQAGGARGYTF.